This TCR beta chain stems from a study of T-cell reconstitution after alpha-beta-depleted transplantation in children (dated by TCRdb to about 2016). Regarding the research as a whole: Using TCR repertoire profiling, the study followed T-cell immune reconstitution in a quantitative way in children after TCRalphabeta/CD19-depleted allogeneic hematopoietic cell transplantation.

Library method: PCR. The sample was run on an Illumina HiSeq 2500. TCR library preparation used molecular barcoding, with unique molecular identifiers applied to normalize quantification of the TCRbeta repertoire. TCRdb reanalyzed the raw reads on its own, using fastp at Q25 for trimming and MiXCR for clone calling, and kept in-frame beta chains. Rows are combined by CDR3 protein, so each entry shows the most common genes and DNA. Across this sample there are fewer than 130,000 distinct CDR3 sequences, with approximately 10% seen only once. The ten most abundant clones make up 6.5% to 9.5% of the sample. Spanning cysteine to phenylalanine, the CDR3 consists of 13 amino acids. This entry keeps only the CDR3 DNA: 39 bases, framed from base 1. V and J lose 6 bases and 5 bases, and a span of 14 bases separates them. This clonotype appeared many times. Its antigen remains unidentified. The record has no base qualities; no much larger clone is one base away.

The material sequenced was PBMCs from the stem cell graft donor, taken from the stem cell graft. Here the chain combines TRBV12-3 or TRBV12-4 and TRBJ2-7; D gene: possibly TRBD1, on 6 matching bases. The origin of this receptor is a human donor who donated a stem cell graft to a child with acute lymphoblastic leukemia. The CDR3 loop reads CASSFQQGHEQYF. The nucleotide sequence is given as TGTGCCAGCAGCTTCCAACAGGGCCACGAGCAGTACTTC.